This T cell receptor beta chain was captured in a study of CD8 T cells in acute hepatitis C reinfection. About the study: CD8+ T cells specific for HCV NS3-1073 were sequenced.

A word on this clone: Its matching antigen is unknown.

Germline V CDR1 and CDR2: SQVTM, ANQGSEA. The length of the CDR3 is 10 residues. Trimming stripped 7 bases from V and 6 bases from J, with 8 bases between. Here immunoSEQ multiplex PCR was the method, and the copy in TCRdb shows in-frame clones only, minus some. The table includes 30,000 to 40,000 clones, 87% detected once. Findings and limits, study-wide: No chronic follow-up sample yielded enough NS3-1073 specific cells. TRBV04 and TRBV06 were preferentially used in all groups, not explained by naive pool overrepresentation.

Documented time point: naive CD8 control sorted from an acute-time-point sample. The gene calls are TRBV29-1 and TRBJ2-3; maybe TRBD2 (5 bases). The specimen sequenced was naive CD8+ T cells from PBMCs. The clonotype comes from a man aged 30 to 45 with chronic hepatitis C. The CDR3 DNA is TGCAGCGGAGGCGGGGATACGCAGTATTTT. Translated: CSGGGDTQYF.